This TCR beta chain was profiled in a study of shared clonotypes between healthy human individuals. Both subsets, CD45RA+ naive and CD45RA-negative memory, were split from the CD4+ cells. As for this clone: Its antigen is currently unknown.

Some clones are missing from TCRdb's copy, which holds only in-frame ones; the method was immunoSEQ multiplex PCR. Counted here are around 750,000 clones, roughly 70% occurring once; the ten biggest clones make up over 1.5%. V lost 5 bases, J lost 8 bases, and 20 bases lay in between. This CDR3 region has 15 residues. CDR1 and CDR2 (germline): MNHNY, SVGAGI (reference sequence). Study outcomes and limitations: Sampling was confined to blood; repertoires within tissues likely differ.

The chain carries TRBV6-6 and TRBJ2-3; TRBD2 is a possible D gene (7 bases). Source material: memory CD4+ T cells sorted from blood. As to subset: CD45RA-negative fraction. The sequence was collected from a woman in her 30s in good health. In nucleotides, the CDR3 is TGTGCCAGCAGTCCTGCTAGCGGCGAAGGGGGTACGCAGTATTTT. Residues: CASSPASGEGGTQYF.